A single sample is the source of the 11 T cell receptor beta chains below, sequenced in a study of molecular identifiers for immune sequencing clone quantification. TCRdb redid the calling of the PCR reads with MiXCR, one entry per CDR3 protein. Among around 470,000 distinct CDR3 sequences, 20% to 25% were seen once, and the ten largest hold about 0.8%. The sequenced sample consisted of naive CD8+ T cells from blood, with Jurkat cell RNA spiked in. Subset given: FACS-sorted CD8+CD4-CCR7+CD45RA+ naive T cells. The receptors originated from a human donor in good health. Some libraries in this study had Jurkat cell RNA spiked in.

This clonotype was found a few times. The chain joins TRBV4-3 to TRBJ2-7; D is ambiguous. Germline values: CDR1 LGHNA, CDR2 YSLEER. V gave up 0 bases and J gave up 0 bases, with 9 bases separating them. The CDR3 is 15 residues long. CDR3: CASSQDMRTSYEQYF. In DNA form, the CDR3 reads TGCGCCAGCAGCCAAGATATGCGGACCTCCTACGAGCAGTACTTC.

This clonotype has a count of ten or more. The CDR3 nucleotides read TGTGCCAGCAGCTCCGACTTGGCCGGGGAGCTGTTTTTT. Translating gives CASSSDLAGELFF. This chain joins TRBV7-6 and TRBJ2-2; D unclear. CDR1 and CDR2 from the germline V gene are SGHVS and FNYEAQ. The V end lost 4 bases, the J end lost 6 bases, and 9 bases lay between the germline ends. This CDR3 is built from 13 residues.

This rearrangement joins TRBV12-1 to TRBJ2-3; the DNA was not compared with TRBD1, the D call given in the table. TRBV12-1 is tagged as a pseudogene. The CDR3 length is 13 residues. The CDR3 DNA reads TGTGCCGGCAGCCCCCTTCCTCCAGATACGCAGTATTTT. Translated, it gives CAGSPLPPDTQYF.

A few counts support this clonotype. The chain joins TRBV30 to TRBJ2-6, with D perhaps TRBD1 (5 bases). This CDR3 is 14 amino acids long. Germline V gene data show CDR1 as GTSNPN and CDR2 as SVGIG (reference sequence). Between the trimmed V and J ends, which lost 6 bases and 4 bases, there was a span of 13 bases. The CDR3 DNA sequence: TGTGCCTGTTCGCAGGGCAGCGGGGCCAACGTCCTGACTTTC. This gives the protein CACSQGSGANVLTF.

The rearrangement joins TRBV5-6 to TRBJ1-1; D possibly corresponds to TRBD1 (6 bases). Germline-derived CDR1 and CDR2 are SGHDT and YYEEEE. The CDR3 sequence is 12 residues long. V was pared by 7 bases and J by 6 bases, with 13 bases between. CDR3 region: CASGSHRAEAFF. CDR3 in DNA: TGTGCCAGCGGCTCCCACAGGGCTGAAGCTTTCTTT.

The rearrangement joins TRBV4-1 to TRBJ1-5; TRBD1 might be the D (5 bases). This CDR3 is 15 amino acids long. The germline V and J ends were trimmed by 0 bases and 4 bases, with 10 bases remaining between them. Germline lookup yields CDR1 MGHRA and CDR2 YSYEKL. The chain's CDR3 is CASSQDRGANQPQHF. CDR3 sequence (DNA): TGCGCCAGCAGCCAAGATCGTGGGGCAAATCAGCCCCAGCATTTT.

The gene calls are TRBV12-3 or TRBV12-4 and TRBJ2-1, with 7 positions matching TRBD2. The junction had 5 bases not matched to a gene; V was cut back by 6 bases and J by 0 bases. The CDR3 covers 15 residues. The CDR3 here is CASRSKRDSYNEQFF. CDR3 bases: TGTGCCAGCAGATCGAAGCGGGACTCCTACAATGAGCAGTTCTTC.

The J gene is TRBJ2-7, the V gene TRBV27, with a tentative D call TRBD1 (6 bases). Germline CDR1 is MNHEY and CDR2 is SMNVEV (reference sequence). Deletions cut 6 bases from V and 0 bases from J, with 15 bases between. This CDR3 is 15 amino acids long. The CDR3 reads CASSTHWTDSYEQYF. In DNA, the CDR3 is TGTGCCAGCAGCACCCACTGGACAGACTCCTACGAGCAGTACTTC.

Of note for this clonotype: It may be a read error: a sequence one base away is much more abundant. V and J are TRBV28 and TRBJ2-3; 8 positions agree with TRBD2. CDR1 MDHEN and CDR2 SYDVKM come from the germline V gene. The CDR3 length is 17 residues. CDR3 loop: CASSPPGREDNTDSQYF. DNA of the CDR3: TGTGCCAGCAGTCCCCCCGGGCGGGAGGACAACACAGATTCGCAGTATTTT. The full variable domain, with the rest looked up from reference TRBV28 and TRBJ2-3, is DVKVTQSSRYLVKRTGEKVFLECVQDMDHENMFWYRQDPGLGLRLIYFSYDVKMKEKGDIPEGYSVSREKKERFSLILESASTNQTSMYLCASSPPGREDNTDSQYFGPGTRLTVL.

This clonotype was observed a few times. This rearrangement joins TRBV5-5 to TRBJ1-4; D remains unclear. CDR1 SGHKS and CDR2 YYEKEE come from the germline V gene (reference sequence). V dropped 1 base and J dropped 2 bases, with 12 bases sitting between them. This CDR3 region has 16 residues. CDR3 bases: TGTGCCAGCAGCTTGAAGACCGATGGGACTAATGAAAAACTGTTTTTT. This gives the protein CASSLKTDGTNEKLFF.

This chain uses TRBV7-6 with TRBJ2-7; 12 bases match TRBD1. J was trimmed by 9 bases and V by 6 bases; bases with no gene match: 9. This CDR3 region has 14 residues. Germline V gives CDR1 SGHVS, CDR2 FNYEAQ. The chain's CDR3 is CASRPGTGGAGQYF. In DNA form, the CDR3 reads TGTGCCAGCAGACCGGGGACAGGGGGCGCTGGGCAGTACTTC.